A single sample is the source of the 27 T cell receptor beta chains below, sequenced in a study of cytomegalovirus exposure and HLA in healthy donors. Primers: 60 Vbeta forward and 13 Jbeta reverse. The protocol was immunoSEQ multiplex PCR, while the TCRdb copy is restricted to in-frame clones and leaves out a portion. The sample consists of some 130,000 clones, 80% of them appearing once. Sequenced sample: PBMCs. The origin of the receptors is a man aged 30-40 years in good health and CMV-seronegative.

The chain uses TRBV25-1 and TRBJ2-3, with a tentative D call TRBD2 (5 bases). CDR1 is MGHDK and CDR2 is SYGVNS in the germline V gene. V lost 0 bases and J lost 1, with 8 bases in between. CDR3 size: 15 residues. For the CDR3, the DNA is TGTGCCAGCAGTGAATATCACGGGGGCACAGATACGCAGTATTTT. The encoded protein is CASSEYHGGTDTQYF.

CDR3 in amino acids: CASRRDRAPYEQYF. The CDR3 DNA follows: TGTGCCAGTAGAAGGGACAGGGCACCCTACGAGCAGTACTTC. This sequence joins TRBV19 and TRBJ2-7, with 9 nucleotides matching TRBD1. V lost 6 bases to trimming and J lost 2 bases; unmatched junction nucleotides: 5. This CDR3 contains 14 residues. Germline V gene lookup returns CDR1 LNHDA and CDR2 SQIVND (reference sequence).

The chain links TRBV7-6 to TRBJ2-3, with TRBD2 matching over 12 bases. CDR1 SGHVS and CDR2 FNYEAQ come from the germline V gene. Unmatched junction bases numbered 6, after V lost 4 bases and J lost 1 base. The CDR3 extends over 17 amino acids. The CDR3 DNA sequence: TGTGCCAGCAGCTATAGACTAGCGGGAGCGGGCACAGATACGCAGTATTTT. This translates into CASSYRLAGAGTDTQYF.

This sequence joins TRBV19 and TRBJ2-1; 8 bases align to TRBD2. The V gene's germline CDR1 is LNHDA and CDR2 SQIVND (reference sequence). This CDR3 is 15 amino acids long. After removal of 3 bases from V and 1 base from J, the junction contained 2 bases not matched to a gene. The chain's CDR3 is CASSIGLASYNEQFF. The CDR3 DNA follows: TGTGCCAGTAGTATCGGACTAGCATCCTACAATGAGCAGTTCTTC.

This clone occurred a few times. This chain uses TRBV6-1 with TRBJ1-3; maybe TRBD1 (5 bases). Per germline, CDR1 MNHNS and CDR2 SASEGT. V lost 2 bases, J lost 0 bases, and 11 bases lay in between. The CDR3 consists of 16 residues. CDR3 sequence: CASSEKGFHSGNTIYF. The CDR3 DNA reads TGTGCCAGCAGTGAAAAGGGGTTTCACTCTGGAAACACCATATATTTT.

The genes are TRBV5-4 and TRBJ1-1; no firm D call. CDR1 SGHNT and CDR2 YYREEE come from the germline V gene (reference sequence). V was clipped by 6 bases and J by 7 bases, with 22 bases between them. This CDR3 spans 15 amino acids. CDR3 DNA sequence: TGTGCCAGCACCCCTCCGGGCCCGCGGGCTGGTGAAGCTTTCTTT. It is translated as CASTPPGPRAGEAFF. Supplemented by reference TRBV5-4 and TRBJ1-1, the full variable domain reads ETGVTQSPTHLIKTRGQQVTLRCSSQSGHNTVSWYQQALGQGPQFIFQYYREEENGRGNFPPRFSGLQFPNYSSELNVNALELDDSALYLCASTPPGPRAGEAFFGQGTRLTVV.

The rearrangement uses TRBV5-8 and TRBJ2-1; D gene uncertain. V lost 4 bases to trimming and J lost 4 bases, with 15 bases between them. Looked up from germline, CDR1 is SGHTS and CDR2 is YDEGEE. The CDR3 has 15 amino acids. The CDR3 loop is CASSIYVGRYNEQFF. The DNA for the CDR3 is TGTGCCAGCAGCATATACGTGGGCAGATACAATGAGCAGTTCTTC.

The chain carries TRBV4-1 and TRBJ2-2; 10 bases agree with TRBD2. Germline V gene data show CDR1 as MGHRA and CDR2 as YSYEKL. CDR3 length: 17 amino acids. V shed 4 bases, J shed 2 bases, and the junction held 7 bases outside the gene matches. The CDR3 spells CASSLAGLAANTGELFF. The CDR3 DNA follows: TGCGCCAGCAGCCTAGCTGGACTAGCGGCCAACACCGGGGAGCTGTTTTTT.

This chain connects TRBV18 to TRBJ1-1; 8 bases fit TRBD1. The germline CDR1 and CDR2 sequences are KGHSH and LQKENI. V dropped 3 bases and J dropped 1; count of bases not matched to a gene: 4. This CDR3 is 15 amino acids long. The CDR3 DNA sequence: TGTGCCAGCTCACCGAGACAGGGGACGAACACTGAAGCTTTCTTT. Protein: CASSPRQGTNTEAFF.

The V gene is TRBV29-1, the J gene TRBJ1-2; D may be TRBD1 (6 bases). This CDR3 spans 15 amino acids. Between the trimmed V and J ends, which lost 6 bases and 0 bases, there was a span of 17 bases. The germline V gene has CDR1 SQVTM and CDR2 ANQGSEA. The CDR3 region is CSVRGDNTTNYGYTF. CDR3 in DNA: TGCAGCGTGAGAGGGGACAACACTACTAACTATGGCTACACCTTC.

V and J are TRBV5-5 and TRBJ1-1, with D hard to call. The CDR3 has 13 residues. Germline V lookup: CDR1 SGHKS, CDR2 YYEKEE (reference sequence). Trimming shortened V by 1 base and J by 5 bases, and 9 bases separated the two germline ends. The CDR3 loop reads CASSLLWATEAFF. The CDR3 nucleotides read TGTGCCAGCAGCTTGCTATGGGCAACTGAAGCTTTCTTT.

V is TRBV19 and J is TRBJ2-3; 7 nucleotides line up with TRBD1. Germline V gene lookup returns CDR1 LNHDA and CDR2 SQIVND (reference sequence). J gave up 0 bases and V 4 bases, and 4 bases lay outside the gene matches. This CDR3 comprises 15 residues. CDR3 amino acids: CASSTDRTSTDTQYF. The CDR3 coding sequence is TGTGCCAGTAGTACGGACAGGACAAGCACAGATACGCAGTATTTT.

This clone came up many times. The gene calls are TRBV5-6 and TRBJ1-1; TRBD1 aligns across 7 bases. From germline, CDR1 is SGHDT and CDR2 YYEEEE. Trimming took 0 bases from V and 3 from J; bases not matched to a gene: 5. CDR3 length equals 15 residues. CDR3 sequence reads: CASSLGGQYYTEAFF. The CDR3 nucleotides read TGTGCCAGCAGCTTGGGGGGACAGTATTACACTGAAGCTTTCTTT. Variable domain in full (rest from reference TRBV5-6 and TRBJ1-1): DAGVTQSPTHLIKTRGQQVTLRCSPKSGHDTVSWYQQALGQGPQFIFQYYEEEERQRGNFPDRFSGHQFPNYSSELNVNALLLGDSALYLCASSLGGQYYTEAFFGQGTRLTVV.

This clone showed up just a few times. The chain combines TRBV4-3 with TRBJ1-4; 9 bases map to TRBD1. Trimming removed 1 base from V and 11 bases from J; junction bases left unmatched: 8. The germline V gene has CDR1 LGHNA and CDR2 YSLEER. This CDR3 spans 15 amino acids. The DNA for the CDR3 is TGCGCCAGCAGCCAAGGGACAGGGGAAGGGGAGAAACTGTTTTTT. Protein: CASSQGTGEGEKLFF.

This clone appeared a single time. The rearrangement uses TRBV19 and TRBJ2-7, with TRBD2 identical over 8 bases. J gave up 7 bases and V 5 bases, and 7 bases lay outside the gene matches. The CDR3 consists of 13 residues. The germline CDR1 and CDR2 sequences are LNHDA and SQIVND (reference sequence). Here the CDR3 reads CASSFLAGKEQYF. Written as DNA, the CDR3 is TGTGCCAGTAGTTTCTTAGCGGGAAAGGAGCAGTACTTC.

In nucleotides, the CDR3 is TGTGCCAGCAGTCCAAGAGGGGGTGATGAAAAACTGTTTTTT. Its translation: CASSPRGGDEKLFF. The genes are TRBV28 and TRBJ1-4, with D perhaps matching TRBD1 (6 bases). Germline V gene sequence: CDR1 MDHEN, CDR2 SYDVKM. Trimming shortened V by 5 bases and J by 6 bases, and 13 bases separated the two germline ends. The CDR3 sequence is 14 residues long.

V gene TRBV5-4 combines with J gene TRBJ2-7, with D possibly being TRBD2 (6 bases). V was cut by 5 bases and J by 6 bases, with 18 bases left in between. CDR3 size: 14 residues. CDR1 is SGHNT, CDR2 YYREEE, per germline (reference sequence). The CDR3 DNA sequence: TGTGCCAGCAGGCTTCTGGGCGGGAAAAGCGAGCAGTACTTC. It yields the protein CASRLLGGKSEQYF.

The chain is built from TRBV6-4 and TRBJ2-7, with TRBD1 matching 8 bases. This CDR3 has 14 amino acids. Germline V gives CDR1 MRHNA, CDR2 SNTAGT. After removal of 4 bases from V and 0 bases from J, the junction contained 2 bases not matched to a gene. As DNA, the CDR3 is TGTGCCAGCAGTGCAGGGGGCGGCTCCTACGAGCAGTACTTC. Translation: CASSAGGGSYEQYF.

J is TRBJ2-7 and V is TRBV6-1, with TRBD2 matching over 10 bases. Germline CDR1 is MNHNS and CDR2 is SASEGT. V trimming: 11 bases; J trimming: 5 bases; junction bases outside the gene matches: 9. This CDR3 contains 13 residues. CDR3 DNA: TGTGCCGGGGGGGGACTAGCGTTCCACGAGCAGTACTTC. Protein sequence: CAGGGLAFHEQYF.

The rearrangement links TRBV2 to TRBJ2-2; TRBD2 might be the D (5 bases). There are 14 residues in the CDR3. Germline loops: CDR1 SNHLY, CDR2 FYNNEI. Trimming took 0 bases from V and 5 from J, leaving 7 bases between them. The CDR3 coding sequence is TGTGCCAGCAGTGAAGCGCGGAGGACCGGGGAGCTGTTTTTT. This gives the protein CASSEARRTGELFF.

This chain links TRBV6-1 with TRBJ2-2; D gene unclear. Trimming stripped 3 bases from V and 10 bases from J, with 6 bases between. The germline gives CDR1 MNHNS, CDR2 SASEGT. The CDR3 totals 11 residues. CDR3 amino acids: CASSDSLELFF. CDR3 nucleotides: TGTGCCAGCAGTGACAGTTTGGAGCTGTTTTTT.

The genes are TRBV7-9 and TRBJ1-1, with D possibly matching TRBD1 (5 bases). The V gene lost 1 base and the J gene lost 1 base, with 10 bases spanning the gap. Germline V lookup: CDR1 SEHNR, CDR2 FQNEAQ (reference sequence). CDR3 length: 15 residues. CDR3 nucleotide sequence: TGTGCCAGCAGCTTAGTCGGGACTTCGAACACTGAAGCTTTCTTT. Amino acids: CASSLVGTSNTEAFF.

This clone was seen a handful of times. The chain carries TRBV19 and TRBJ1-1; TRBD1 matches at 11 bases. CDR1 and CDR2 (germline): LNHDA, SQIVND (reference sequence). V was clipped by 6 bases and J by 6 bases; unmatched bases: 9. The CDR3 runs to 15 residues. CDR3 nucleotide sequence: TGTGCCAGTAGGAAGGACAGGGGGCCGTTAGCTGAAGCTTTCTTT. It yields the protein CASRKDRGPLAEAFF.

The rearrangement joins TRBV4-3 to TRBJ2-7; 10 bases are a match to TRBD2. V trimming: 7 bases; J trimming: 2 bases; junction bases outside the gene matches: 5. CDR3 length: 14 residues. Germline CDR1 reads LGHNA; CDR2 reads YSLEER. The CDR3 nucleotides are TGCGCCAGCAAAAAGGGACTAGCGACCTACGAGCAGTACTTC. It translates to CASKKGLATYEQYF.

This clone was seen just once. Germline and junction disagree at one end, which may indicate a read error. The chain carries TRBV25-1 and TRBJ2-7, with a tentative D call TRBD1 (6 bases). The germline V gene has CDR1 MGHDK and CDR2 SYGVNS. The length of the CDR3 is 14 residues. DNA for the CDR3: TGTGCCAGCAGTGAAGGGGCAGGGGCGGACGAGCGGTACTTC. Translation gives CASSEGAGADERYF.

The genes are TRBV6-5 and TRBJ2-3, with 7 bases fitting TRBD1. V dropped 2 bases and J dropped 2; count of bases not matched to a gene: 7. Germline CDR1 reads MNHEY; CDR2 reads SVGAGI. The CDR3 has 16 amino acids. CDR3: CASSYRGPGHTDTQYF. CDR3 DNA sequence: TGTGCCAGCAGTTACAGGGGGCCAGGGCACACAGATACGCAGTATTTT.

The table lists this clone with a count of one. V is TRBV28 and J is TRBJ1-5; D is unresolved. This CDR3 comprises 14 residues. The germline V gene encodes CDR1 MDHEN and CDR2 SYDVKM. V was shortened by 7 bases and J by 4 bases, with 14 bases between the two germline ends. The CDR3 DNA sequence: TGTGCCAGCACCCTCCCCCGCCTAAATCAGCCCCAGCATTTT. Its protein product is CASTLPRLNQPQHF.